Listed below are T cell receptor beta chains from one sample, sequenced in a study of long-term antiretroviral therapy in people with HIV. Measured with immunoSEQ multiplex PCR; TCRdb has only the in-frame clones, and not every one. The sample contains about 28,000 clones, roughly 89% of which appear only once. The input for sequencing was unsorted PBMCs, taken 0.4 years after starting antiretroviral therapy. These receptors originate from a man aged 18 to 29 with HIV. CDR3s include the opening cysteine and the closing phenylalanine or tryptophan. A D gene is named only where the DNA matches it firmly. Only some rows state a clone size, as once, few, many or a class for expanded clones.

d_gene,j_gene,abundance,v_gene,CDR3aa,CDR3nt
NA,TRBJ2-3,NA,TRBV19,CASSITGDTQYF,TGTGCCAGTAGTATCACAGGAGATACGCAGTATTTT
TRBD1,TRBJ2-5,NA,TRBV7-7,CASSLYPRGRGLVETQYF,TGTGCCAGCAGCTTATACCCCAGAGGCAGGGGGCTTGTTGAGACCCAGTACTTC
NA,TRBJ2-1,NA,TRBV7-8,CASTPGDNEQFF,TGTGCCAGCACCCCTGGGGACAATGAGCAGTTCTTC
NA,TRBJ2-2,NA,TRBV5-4,CASSQVRAGAGELFF,TGTGCCAGCAGCCAAGTTCGGGCAGGGGCCGGGGAGCTGTTTTTT
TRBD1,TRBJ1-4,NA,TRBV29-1,CSVLDRGTNEKLFF,TGCAGCGTTCTGGACAGGGGAACTAATGAAAAACTGTTTTTT
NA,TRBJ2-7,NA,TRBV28,CASSSYRGEQYF,TGTGCCAGCAGTTCCTACCGAGGCGAGCAGTACTTC
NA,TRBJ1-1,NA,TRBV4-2,CASSLEAQSTEAFF,TGTGCCAGCAGCCTAGAGGCCCAGAGCACTGAAGCTTTCTTT
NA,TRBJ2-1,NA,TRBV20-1,CSSTRGNEQFF,TGCAGTTCTACGAGGGGCAATGAGCAGTTCTTC
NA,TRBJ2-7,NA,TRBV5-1,CASSWAQGPFYEQYF,TGCGCCAGCAGCTGGGCACAGGGACCTTTCTACGAGCAGTACTTC
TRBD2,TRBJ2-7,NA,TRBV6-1,CASSPLAGSDSEQYF,TGTGCCAGCAGTCCCCTAGCGGGATCTGATTCCGAGCAGTACTTC
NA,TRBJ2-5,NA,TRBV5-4,CASSWEKETQYF,TGTGCCAGCAGCTGGGAAAAAGAGACCCAGTACTTC
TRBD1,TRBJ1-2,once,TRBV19,CASSSGGESYGYTF,TGTGCCAGTTCTTCAGGGGGCGAGTCTTATGGCTACACCTTC
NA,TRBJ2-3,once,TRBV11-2,CASTRGTDTQYF,TGTGCCAGCACGAGGGGCACAGATACGCAGTATTTT
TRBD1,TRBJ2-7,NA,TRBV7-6,CASSLGLRTGNSYEQYF,TGTGCCAGCAGCTTAGGATTGCGGACAGGAAACTCCTACGAGCAGTACTTC
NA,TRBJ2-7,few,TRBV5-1,CASSPKSGPYEQYF,TGCGCCTCCTCCCCAAAATCGGGCCCCTACGAGCAGTACTTC
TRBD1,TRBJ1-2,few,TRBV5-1,CASSLTRQGENYGYTF,TGCGCCAGCAGCTTAACGAGGCAGGGGGAGAACTATGGCTACACCTTC
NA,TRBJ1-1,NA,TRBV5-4,CASSLYGQDTEAFF,TGTGCCAGCAGCTTGTACGGGCAGGACACTGAAGCTTTCTTT
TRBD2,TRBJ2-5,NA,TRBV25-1,CASSTGSGVETQYF,TGTGCCAGCAGTACAGGAAGCGGGGTGGAGACCCAGTACTTC
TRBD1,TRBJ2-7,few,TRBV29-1,CSVRDSTYEQYF,TGCAGCGTTCGGGACAGTACCTACGAGCAGTACTTC
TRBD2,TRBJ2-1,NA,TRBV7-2,CASSWTSGGVFNNEQFF,TGTGCCAGCAGTTGGACTAGCGGGGGGGTTTTTAACAATGAGCAGTTCTTC
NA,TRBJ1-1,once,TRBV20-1,CSAPTNTEAFF,TGCAGTGCCCCCACCAACACTGAAGCTTTCTTT
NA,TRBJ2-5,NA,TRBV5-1,CASSTNQETQYF,TGCGCCAGCAGCACTAATCAAGAGACCCAGTACTTC
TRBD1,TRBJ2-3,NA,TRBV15,CATSRGRTGADTQYF,TGTGCCACCAGCCGGGGCCGGACAGGCGCAGATACGCAGTATTTT